This is a list of T cell receptor beta chains from one sample in a study of Tregs in tolerant kidney transplant recipients. Measured with immunoSEQ multiplex PCR; TCRdb has only the in-frame clones, and not every one. The sample lists about 240,000 clones; 84% were seen once. The specimen was CD4+ T cells from blood. These receptors all stem from a human donor in good health. CDR3s include the opening cysteine and the closing phenylalanine or tryptophan. The D gene is left open where the match is weak. Size tells how often a clone was seen (once, few, many) or the class of an expanded clone, and some rows leave it out.

V	J	D	size	length	CDR3	DNA
TRBV4-1	TRBJ2-3	-	-	17	CASSLRAGLGFGDTQYF	TGCGCCAGCAGCCTCCGGGCAGGGCTAGGGTTTGGGGATACGCAGTATTTT
TRBV19	TRBJ2-5	TRBD2	-	17	CASSIQPGLAGDETQYF	TGTGCCAGTAGTATCCAGCCGGGACTAGCGGGAGATGAGACCCAGTACTTC
TRBV2	TRBJ2-3	-	once	14	CASRLRVFTDTQYF	TGTGCCAGCCGACTTCGAGTTTTCACAGATACGCAGTATTTT
TRBV6-1	TRBJ1-1	-	once	14	CASSTRYTATEAFF	TGTGCCAGCAGTACACGTTACACGGCCACTGAAGCTTTCTTT
TRBV27	TRBJ1-2	-	-	14	CASSSPSVNYGYTF	TGTGCCAGCAGTTCCCCAAGTGTTAACTATGGCTACACCTTC
TRBV5-1	TRBJ1-1	-	-	13	CASSWGGGTEAFF	TGCGCCAGCAGCTGGGGGGGCGGCACTGAAGCTTTCTTT
TRBV10-2	TRBJ1-6	-	-	13	CASKQGLNSPLHF	TGCGCCAGCAAGCAGGGTTTGAACTCACCCCTCCACTTT
TRBV19	TRBJ2-7	-	-	16	CASSFSRGVFTYEQYF	TGTGCCAGTAGCTTTTCGAGGGGAGTGTTCACCTACGAGCAGTACTTC
TRBV5-1	TRBJ2-3	-	-	16	CASSFGSNRAADTQYF	TGCGCCAGCAGCTTTGGAAGTAATAGGGCTGCGGATACGCAGTATTTT
TRBV4-1	TRBJ2-7	-	-	16	CASSQGPVQGPYEQYF	TGCGCCAGCAGCCAAGGGCCCGTACAGGGCCCCTACGAGCAGTACTTC
TRBV10-1	TRBJ2-1	-	few	14	CASSESYGINEQFF	TGCGCCAGCAGTGAGTCGTACGGAATCAATGAGCAGTTCTTC
TRBV27	TRBJ1-1	-	-	18	CASSLFSRSFGPNTEAFF	TGTGCCAGCAGTTTATTTTCTAGATCGTTCGGACCGAACACTGAAGCTTTCTTT
TRBV2	TRBJ2-7	-	-	13	CASRRGSSYEQYF	TGTGCCAGCAGGAGGGGGAGCTCCTACGAGCAGTACTTC
TRBV9	TRBJ2-7	-	-	12	CASSPGTGEQYF	TGTGCCAGCAGCCCGGGGACGGGCGAGCAGTACTTC